This T cell receptor (beta chain) was sequenced during a study of monozygotic twins with inflammatory bowel disease. Turning to this clonotype: As yet, its antigen is unknown.

Study observations and caveats: Compared with healthy co-twins, IBD patients showed reduced TCRbeta repertoire diversity by inverse Simpson. Compared with healthy twins, IBD patients shared fewer clonotypes with others, especially with disease activity.

The germline gives CDR1 MGHRA, CDR2 YSYEKL. The CDR3 loop spans 16 amino acids. Amplification of TCRalpha and TCRbeta cDNA involved two nested PCRs that ran for about 17 and 10 cycles. One entry per CDR3 protein, without DNA, is what TCRdb gives after re-calling the 5' RACE reads. This repertoire includes 400,000 to 500,000 distinct CDR3 sequences. The receptor's source is a human donor with ulcerative colitis or Crohn's disease, or a healthy co-twin of an affected twin (not recorded which). Sequencing was done on a sample of blood. The rearrangement joins TRBV4-1 to TRBJ2-2; TCRdb picks TRBD2, but there is no DNA to check that call. This chain's CDR3 is CASSQDGRASTGELFF.